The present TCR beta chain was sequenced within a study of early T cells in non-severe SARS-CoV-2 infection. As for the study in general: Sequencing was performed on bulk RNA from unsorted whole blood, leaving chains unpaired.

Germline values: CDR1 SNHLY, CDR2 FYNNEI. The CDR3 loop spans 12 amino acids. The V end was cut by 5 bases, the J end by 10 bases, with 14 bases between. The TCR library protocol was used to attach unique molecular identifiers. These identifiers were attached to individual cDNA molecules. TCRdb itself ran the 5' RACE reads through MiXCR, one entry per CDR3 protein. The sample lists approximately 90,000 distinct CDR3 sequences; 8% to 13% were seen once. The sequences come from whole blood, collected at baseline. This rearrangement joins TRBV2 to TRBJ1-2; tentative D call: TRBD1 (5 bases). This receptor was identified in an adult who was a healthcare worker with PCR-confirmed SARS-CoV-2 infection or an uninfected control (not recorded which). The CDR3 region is CASSKGPIAYTF. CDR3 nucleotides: TGTGCCAGCAGTAAGGGGCCGATCGCCTACACCTTC.